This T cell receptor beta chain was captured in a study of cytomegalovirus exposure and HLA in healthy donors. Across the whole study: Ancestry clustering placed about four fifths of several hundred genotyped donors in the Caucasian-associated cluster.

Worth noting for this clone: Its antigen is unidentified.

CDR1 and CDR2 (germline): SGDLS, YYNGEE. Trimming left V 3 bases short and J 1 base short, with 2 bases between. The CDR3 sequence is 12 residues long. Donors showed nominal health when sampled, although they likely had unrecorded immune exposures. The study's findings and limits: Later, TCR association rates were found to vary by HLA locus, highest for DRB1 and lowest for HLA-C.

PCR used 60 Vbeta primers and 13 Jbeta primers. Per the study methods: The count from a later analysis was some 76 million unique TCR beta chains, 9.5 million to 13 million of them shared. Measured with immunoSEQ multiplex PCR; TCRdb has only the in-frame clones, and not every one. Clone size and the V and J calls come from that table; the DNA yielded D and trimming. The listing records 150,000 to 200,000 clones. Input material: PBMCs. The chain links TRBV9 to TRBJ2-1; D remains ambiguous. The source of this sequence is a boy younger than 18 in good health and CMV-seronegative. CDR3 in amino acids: CASSASYNEQFF. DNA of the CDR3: TGTGCCAGCAGCGCTTCCTACAATGAGCAGTTCTTC.